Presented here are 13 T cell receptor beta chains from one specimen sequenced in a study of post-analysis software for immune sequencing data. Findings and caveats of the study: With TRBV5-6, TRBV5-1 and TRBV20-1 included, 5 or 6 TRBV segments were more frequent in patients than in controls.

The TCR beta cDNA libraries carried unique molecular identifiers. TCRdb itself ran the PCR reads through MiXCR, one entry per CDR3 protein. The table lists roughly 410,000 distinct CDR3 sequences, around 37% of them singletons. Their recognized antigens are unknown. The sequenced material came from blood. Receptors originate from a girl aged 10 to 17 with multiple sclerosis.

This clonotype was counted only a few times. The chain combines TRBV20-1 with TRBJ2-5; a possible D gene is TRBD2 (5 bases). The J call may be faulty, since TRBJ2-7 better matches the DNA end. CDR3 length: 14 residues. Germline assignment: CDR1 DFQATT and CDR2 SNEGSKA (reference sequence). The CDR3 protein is CSARVLTPGYEQYF. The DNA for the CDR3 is TGCAGTGCTAGAGTCCTGACTCCGGGATACGAGCAGTACTTC.

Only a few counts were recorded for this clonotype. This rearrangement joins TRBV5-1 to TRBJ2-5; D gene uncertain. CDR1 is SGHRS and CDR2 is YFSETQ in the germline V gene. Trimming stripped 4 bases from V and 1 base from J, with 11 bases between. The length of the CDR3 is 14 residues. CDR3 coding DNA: TGCGCCAGCAGCGAACAGCCTTTCCAAGAGACCCAGTACTTC. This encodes CASSEQPFQETQYF.

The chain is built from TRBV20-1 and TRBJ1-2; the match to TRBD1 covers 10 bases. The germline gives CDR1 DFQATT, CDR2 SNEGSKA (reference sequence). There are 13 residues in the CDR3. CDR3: CKPSGQGFYGYTF. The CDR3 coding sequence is TGCAAACCTTCGGGACAGGGGTTCTATGGCTACACCTTC.

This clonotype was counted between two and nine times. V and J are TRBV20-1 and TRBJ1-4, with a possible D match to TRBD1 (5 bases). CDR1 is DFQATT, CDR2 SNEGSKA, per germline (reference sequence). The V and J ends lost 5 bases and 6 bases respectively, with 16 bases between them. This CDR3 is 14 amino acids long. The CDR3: CSAPGGGVDEKLFF. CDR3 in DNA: TGCAGTGCTCCCGGTGGAGGGGTTGATGAAAAACTGTTTTTT.

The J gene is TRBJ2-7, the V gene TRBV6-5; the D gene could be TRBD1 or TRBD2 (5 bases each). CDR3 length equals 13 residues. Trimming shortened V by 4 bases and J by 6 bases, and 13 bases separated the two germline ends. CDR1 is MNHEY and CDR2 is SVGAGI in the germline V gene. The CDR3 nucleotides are TGTGCCAGCAGTTCCTCAGGGACCGGCGAGCAGTACTTC. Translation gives CASSSSGTGEQYF.

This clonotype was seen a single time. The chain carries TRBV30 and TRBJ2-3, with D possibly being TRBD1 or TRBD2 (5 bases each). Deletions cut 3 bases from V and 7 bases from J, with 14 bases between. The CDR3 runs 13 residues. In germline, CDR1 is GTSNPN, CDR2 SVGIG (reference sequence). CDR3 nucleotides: TGTGCCTGGAGCGGGGCCCACACTAATACGCAGTATTTT. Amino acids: CAWSGAHTNTQYF.

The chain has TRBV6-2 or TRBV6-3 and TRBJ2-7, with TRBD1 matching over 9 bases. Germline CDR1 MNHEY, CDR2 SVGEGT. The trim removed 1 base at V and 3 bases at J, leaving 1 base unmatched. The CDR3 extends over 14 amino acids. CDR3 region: CASSYWGQGYEQYF. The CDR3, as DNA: TGTGCCAGCAGTTACTGGGGACAGGGCTACGAGCAGTACTTC.

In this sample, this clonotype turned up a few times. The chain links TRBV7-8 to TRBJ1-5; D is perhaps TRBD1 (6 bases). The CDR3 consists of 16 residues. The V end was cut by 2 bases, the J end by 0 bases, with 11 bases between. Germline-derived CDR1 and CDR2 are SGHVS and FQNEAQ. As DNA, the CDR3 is TGTGCCAGCAGCTTACAAACAGGGATTAGCAATCAGCCCCAGCATTTT. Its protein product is CASSLQTGISNQPQHF.

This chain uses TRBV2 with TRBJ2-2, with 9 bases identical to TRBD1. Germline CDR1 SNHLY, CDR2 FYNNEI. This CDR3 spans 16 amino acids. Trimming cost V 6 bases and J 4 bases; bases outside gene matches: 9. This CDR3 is CASRGGTGTSTGELFF. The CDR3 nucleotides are TGTGCCAGCAGGGGGGGGACAGGGACTTCCACCGGGGAGCTGTTTTTT.

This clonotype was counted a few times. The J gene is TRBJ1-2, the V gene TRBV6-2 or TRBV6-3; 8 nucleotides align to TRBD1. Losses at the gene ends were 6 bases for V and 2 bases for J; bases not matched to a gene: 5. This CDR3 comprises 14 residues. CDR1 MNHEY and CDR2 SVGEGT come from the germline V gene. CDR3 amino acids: CASRLQGANYGYTF. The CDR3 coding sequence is TGTGCCAGCAGGCTGCAGGGGGCGAACTATGGCTACACCTTC.

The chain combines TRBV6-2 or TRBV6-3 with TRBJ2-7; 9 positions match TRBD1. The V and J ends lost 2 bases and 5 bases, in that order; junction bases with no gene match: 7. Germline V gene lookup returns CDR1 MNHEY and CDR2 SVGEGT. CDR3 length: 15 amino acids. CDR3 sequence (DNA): TGTGCCAGCAGTTACGCCGGGACAGGGTCCCACGAGCAGTACTTC. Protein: CASSYAGTGSHEQYF.

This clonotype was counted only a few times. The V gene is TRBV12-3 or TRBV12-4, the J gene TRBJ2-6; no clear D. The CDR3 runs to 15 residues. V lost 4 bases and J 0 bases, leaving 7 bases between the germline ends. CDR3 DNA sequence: TGTGCCAGCAGTTCCCCTTACTCTGGGGCCAACGTCCTGACTTTC. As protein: CASSSPYSGANVLTF.

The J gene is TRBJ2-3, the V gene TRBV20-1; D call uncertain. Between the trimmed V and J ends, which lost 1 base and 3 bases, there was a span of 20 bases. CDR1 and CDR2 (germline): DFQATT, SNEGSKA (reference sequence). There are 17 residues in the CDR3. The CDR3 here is CSARALSLWSRTDTQYF. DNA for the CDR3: TGCAGTGCTAGAGCCCTTTCACTCTGGTCTAGGACAGATACGCAGTATTTT.